This TCR beta chain is from a study of T cell responses to AZD1222 COVID-19 vaccine. V was cut by 5 bases and J by 8 bases, with 9 bases left in between. This CDR3 has 12 residues. Germline V gene sequence: CDR1 SGHNT, CDR2 YENEEA. Libraries were prepared by immunoSEQ multiplex PCR; TCRdb keeps only in-frame clonotypes and omits some of them. This table has under 200,000 clones, just over 90% appearing once. The chain employs TRBV11-3 and TRBJ1-4; possibly TRBD1 for D (5 bases). This clonotype originated in an adult in good health. The starting material was peripheral blood, obtained on day 0 of MenACWY control vaccination. The DNA for the CDR3 is TGTGCCAGCAGCCAGTGGGGGGAAAAACTGTTTTTT. Its translation: CASSQWGEKLFF.